A selection of T cell receptor beta chains follows, all from one sample in a study of spatial heterogeneity in lung cancer. Via MiXCR, TCRdb re-called the 5' RACE reads, giving one row per CDR3 protein. The sample shows 7,500 to 9,500 distinct CDR3 sequences, more than 4.5% of them seen only once. The sample consisted of lung tumor tissue, taken at surgery. The receptors stem from a female donor with early-stage non-small cell lung cancer. Both conserved end residues are part of each CDR3. The order of the fields is D gene, V gene, clone size, J gene, CDR3 DNA, CDR3 protein. D genes are given only for firm matches. Size values are once, few and many counts, or a class for expanded clones, and some rows have none.

TRBD1	TRBV11-3	many	TRBJ2-1	TGTGCCAGCAAGGGGGAAGGGACAGACTACTTCTTC	CASKGEGTDYFF
.	TRBV20-1	.	TRBJ1-4	TGCAGTGCTAGCGGGGGGGAGGATGAAAAACTGTTTTTT	CSASGGEDEKLFF
TRBD2	TRBV10-2	medium-sized	TRBJ2-1	TGCGCCAGCAGTCCGAGGAGGGGACTAGAATACAATGAGCAGTTCTTC	CASSPRRGLEYNEQFF
.	TRBV11-1	many	TRBJ1-2	TGTGCCAGCAGCTCCGACACATACTATGGCTACACCTTC	CASSSDTYYGYTF
.	TRBV14	medium-sized	TRBJ2-7	TGTGCCAGCAGCCTAACAGGGTACGCTGACGAGCAGTACTTC	CASSLTGYADEQYF
.	TRBV2	many	TRBJ2-5	TGTGCCAGCAGCCGAGAAACGGGGCGGTTAGAGACCCAGTACTTC	CASSRETGRLETQYF
.	TRBV14	many	TRBJ2-1	TGTGCCAGCAGCCCCTCGGGGCTTGGAGGGGTCAATGAGCAGTTCTTC	CASSPSGLGGVNEQFF
TRBD1	TRBV5-1	many	TRBJ2-1	TGCGCCAGCAGCTTCGCCGGGACAGGGAGGCCTGAGCAGTTCTTC	CASSFAGTGRPEQFF
.	TRBV24-1	few	TRBJ1-6	TGTGCCACCAGTGAATACCCGGGACCGGATAATTCACCCCTCCACTTT	CATSEYPGPDNSPLHF
.	TRBV20-1	medium-sized	TRBJ1-2	TGCAGTGCCGAAAGTAGAGTGGGGATTTATGGCTACACCTTC	CSAESRVGIYGYTF
TRBD1	TRBV27	many	TRBJ2-1	TGTGCCAGCAGTTTAGACAGGGGAGGTCGGAATGAGCAGTTCTTC	CASSLDRGGRNEQFF
TRBD2	TRBV19	many	TRBJ2-3	TGTGCCAGTGGTGTAGCGGGAGGGACAGATACGCAGTATTTT	CASGVAGGTDTQYF
.	TRBV28	medium-sized	TRBJ2-2	TGTGCCAGCAGTCCTGGGACCAGCACCGGGGAGCTGTTTTTT	CASSPGTSTGELFF
TRBD1	TRBV20-1	few	TRBJ2-7	TGCAGTGCGACCTCCGGGACAGGGGCCCACGAGCAGTACTTC	CSATSGTGAHEQYF
.	TRBV7-2	many	TRBJ1-5	TGTGCCAGCAGCCGGAGGCGAGATCAGCCCCAGCATTTT	CASSRRRDQPQHF
.	TRBV7-2	many	TRBJ2-5	TGTGCCAGCAGCGAAAGCGCAATTCAAGAGACCCAGTACTTC	CASSESAIQETQYF
.	TRBV6-5	many	TRBJ2-5	TGTGCCAGCAACCAGCGCCGTGCAGAAGAGACCCAGTACTTC	CASNQRRAEETQYF
.	TRBV7-9	.	TRBJ2-7	TGTGCCAGCAGCTTATCTTCCCTCAGCGAGCAGTACTTC	CASSLSSLSEQYF
.	TRBV3-1	many	TRBJ2-3	TGTGCCAGCAGCCTCCTCCGTGGAGCCTTTACAGATACGCAGTATTTT	CASSLLRGAFTDTQYF
TRBD2	TRBV12-3/TRBV12-4	medium-sized	TRBJ2-1	TGTGCCAGCAGTGCGGGACTAGCACAGAGCAATGAGCAGTTCTTC	CASSAGLAQSNEQFF
.	TRBV4-1	many	TRBJ2-5	TGCGCCAGCAGCCACGGCGGGGTCCGGGGGACCCAGTACTTC	CASSHGGVRGTQYF
.	TRBV7-8	medium-sized	TRBJ1-1	TGTGCCAGCAGCCTTACAGGAGCTGAAGCTTTCTTT	CASSLTGAEAFF
.	TRBV10-3	few	TRBJ2-7	TGTGCCATCGGTGGTTCGGGGTACGAGCAGTACTTC	CAIGGSGYEQYF
.	TRBV18	medium-sized	TRBJ2-3	TGTGCCAGCTCAGATACCACAGATACGCAGTATTTT	CASSDTTDTQYF
.	TRBV28	many	TRBJ1-3	TGTGCCGGAACGAGCTCTGGAAACACCATATATTTT	CAGTSSGNTIYF
TRBD2	TRBV20-1	many	TRBJ2-7	TGCAGTGCGAGGGGACTAGCGGCAACCTACGAGCAGTACTTC	CSARGLAATYEQYF
.	TRBV18	many	TRBJ2-7	TGTGCCAGCTCACCCAGAAGAGGAGGGGACTCCTACGAGCAGTACTTC	CASSPRRGGDSYEQYF
TRBD1	TRBV27	many	TRBJ1-5	TGTGCCAGCAGTTCCGGGACAGATAGCAATCAGCCCCAGCATTTT	CASSSGTDSNQPQHF
.	TRBV6-5	many	TRBJ2-7	TGTGCCAGCAGATCCGACCGCGGAAGTAAGGGCTACGAGCAGTACTTC	CASRSDRGSKGYEQYF
.	TRBV30	many	TRBJ2-1	TGTGCCTGGAGTTCCCCGTGGATGGGAGAGAAGGATGAGCAGTTCTTC	CAWSSPWMGEKDEQFF
.	TRBV7-6	many	TRBJ1-5	TGTGCCAGCAGACGCACGGGGGAGGGGAATCAGCCCCAGCATTTT	CASRRTGEGNQPQHF
TRBD2	TRBV20-1	medium-sized	TRBJ2-3	TGCAGTGCTAGAGATCAGGCTAGCGGGCTAGATACGCAGTATTTT	CSARDQASGLDTQYF
.	TRBV5-1	few	TRBJ2-3	TGCGCCAGCAGCTTGGCCGGGGGCCTCCTCCCCACAGATACGCAGTATTTT	CASSLAGGLLPTDTQYF
TRBD1	TRBV7-3	large	TRBJ2-4	TGTGCCAGCAGCTCACAGGGGGCCAAAAACATTCAGTACTTC	CASSSQGAKNIQYF
TRBD2	TRBV2	few	TRBJ2-1	TGTGCCACCGGGACTAGCTTCGAGGGTGAGCAGTTCTTC	CATGTSFEGEQFF
.	TRBV27	.	TRBJ2-1	TGTGCCAGCAGTTTAAGTTACGATTTAGGGTACAATGAGCAGTTCTTC	CASSLSYDLGYNEQFF
.	TRBV4-1	many	TRBJ2-1	TGCGCCAGCAGCCAAGATCACTACAGACCCGATAAGGGTGAGCAGTTCTTC	CASSQDHYRPDKGEQFF
.	TRBV21-1	medium-sized	TRBJ1-4	TGTGCCAGCAGCAAAGGGATGACAGGGGGGATTGAAAAACTGTTTTTT	CASSKGMTGGIEKLFF
TRBD1	TRBV10-3	medium-sized	TRBJ2-1	TGTGCCATCAGTATACAGGGGGGAAACAATGAGCAGTTCTTC	CAISIQGGNNEQFF
TRBD2	TRBV5-4	medium-sized	TRBJ2-1	TGTGCCAGCAGCTTAGGACTAGCGGCATACAATGAGCAGTTCTTC	CASSLGLAAYNEQFF
.	TRBV10-2	many	TRBJ1-5	TGCGCCAGCAGTGACAAGGTTCAGCCCCAGCATTTT	CASSDKVQPQHF
.	TRBV18	medium-sized	TRBJ1-1	TGTGCCAGCTCACGGACAGAAAACACTGAAGCTTTCTTT	CASSRTENTEAFF
.	TRBV15	many	TRBJ1-6	TGTGCCACCAGCAGAGAACAGGGATATCAGATCTCCAATTCACCCCTCCACTTT	CATSREQGYQISNSPLHF
.	TRBV5-1	many	TRBJ1-1	TGCGCCAGCAGCTTGGGGCTGAACACTGAAGCTTTCTTT	CASSLGLNTEAFF
TRBD2	TRBV11-2	medium-sized	TRBJ2-1	TGTGCCAGCAGTATTACGGCTAGCGGGAGTTCCGGTGAGCAGTTCTTC	CASSITASGSSGEQFF
.	TRBV5-4	many	TRBJ1-1	TGTGCCAGCAGCCCCCGCGGGAGCACTGAAGCTTTCTTT	CASSPRGSTEAFF
.	TRBV20-1	.	TRBJ2-7	TGCAGTGCTAGAGATCCTTACTCCTACGAGCAGTACTTC	CSARDPYSYEQYF
.	TRBV11-2	medium-sized	TRBJ2-7	TGTGCCAGCAGTTGGGGGATGGGAGAGCAGTACTTC	CASSWGMGEQYF
TRBD1	TRBV6-5	medium-sized	TRBJ1-1	TGTGCCAGCAGTTACAACGGACAGGGAAACACTGAAGCTTTCTTT	CASSYNGQGNTEAFF
.	TRBV28	many	TRBJ2-5	TGTGCCAGCACCCGGACAAAGGGAGAGACCCAGTACTTC	CASTRTKGETQYF
.	TRBV6-1	many	TRBJ2-5	TGTGCCAGCAGTGGAAATACGGGCGTTTCGGGGGCCCAGTACTTC	CASSGNTGVSGAQYF
TRBD2	TRBV20-1	many	TRBJ2-7	TGCAGTGCCCCGACGACTAGCGGGAGCGCCTACGAGCAGTACTTC	CSAPTTSGSAYEQYF
.	TRBV11-2	few	TRBJ2-7	TGTGCCAGCAGCTCAACTATCGGGAGTTGGGGAGAATACGAGCAGTACTTC	CASSSTIGSWGEYEQYF
TRBD2	TRBV30	medium-sized	TRBJ2-5	TGTGCCTGGAGGAAGGGACTAGCGGGAGGGAAGACCCAGTACTTC	CAWRKGLAGGKTQYF
.	TRBV24-1	many	TRBJ2-1	TGTGCCACCAGTGACTCTGGGCAAAATTGGAATGAGCAGTTCTTC	CATSDSGQNWNEQFF
TRBD2	TRBV12-3/TRBV12-4	few	TRBJ2-3	TGTGCCGGTTCTCGGGGTAGCGGGCTTGAATGGGATTTT	CAGSRGSGLEWDF
.	TRBV5-4	medium-sized	TRBJ1-1	TGTGCCAGCAGCTTCTGGCATGCGAACACTGAAGCTTTCTTT	CASSFWHANTEAFF